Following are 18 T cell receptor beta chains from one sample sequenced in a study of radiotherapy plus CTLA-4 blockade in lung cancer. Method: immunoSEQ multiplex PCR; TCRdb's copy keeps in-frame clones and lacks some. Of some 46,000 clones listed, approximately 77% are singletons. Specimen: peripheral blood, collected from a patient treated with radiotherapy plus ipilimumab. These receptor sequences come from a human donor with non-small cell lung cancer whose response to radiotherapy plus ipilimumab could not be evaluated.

CDR3 DNA sequence: TGTGCCAGCACGGGTGCTGACCCCTACGAGCAGTACTTC. This codes for CASTGADPYEQYF. V usage is TRBV28 and J usage is TRBJ2-5; D ambiguous. The end of the DNA aligns better with TRBJ2-7, so the J call may be wrong. The V gene's germline CDR1 is MDHEN and CDR2 SYDVKM. The CDR3 sequence is 13 residues long.

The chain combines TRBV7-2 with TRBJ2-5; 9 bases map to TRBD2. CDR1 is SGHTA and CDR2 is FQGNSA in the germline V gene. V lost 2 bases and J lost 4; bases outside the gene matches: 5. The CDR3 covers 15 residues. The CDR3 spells CASSLLRGGGETQYF. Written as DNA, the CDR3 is TGTGCCAGCAGCTTATTGCGGGGGGGCGGAGAGACCCAGTACTTC.

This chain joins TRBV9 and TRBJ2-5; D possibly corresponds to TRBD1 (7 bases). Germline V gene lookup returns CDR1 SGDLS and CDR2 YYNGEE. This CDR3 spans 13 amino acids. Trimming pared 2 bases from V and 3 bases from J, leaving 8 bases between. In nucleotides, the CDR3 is TGTGCCAGCAGCGTCAGGGGGGAAGAGACCCAGTACTTC. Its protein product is CASSVRGEETQYF. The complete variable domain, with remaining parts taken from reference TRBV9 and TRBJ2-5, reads DSGVTQTPKHLITATGQRVTLRCSPRSGDLSVYWYQQSLDQGLQFLIQYYNGEERAKGNILERFSAQQFPDLHSELNLSSLELGDSALYFCASSVRGEETQYFGPGTRLLVL.

The CDR3 coding sequence is TGCGCCAGCAGCTTGGTGGGTGGGGCGGCTCAGCCCCAGCATTTT. This sequence encodes CASSLVGGAAQPQHF. V is TRBV5-1 and J is TRBJ1-5; weak D call: TRBD1 (5 bases). The CDR3 has 15 residues. In germline, CDR1 is SGHRS, CDR2 YFSETQ. Between the trimmed V and J ends, which lost 0 bases and 6 bases, there was a span of 13 bases.

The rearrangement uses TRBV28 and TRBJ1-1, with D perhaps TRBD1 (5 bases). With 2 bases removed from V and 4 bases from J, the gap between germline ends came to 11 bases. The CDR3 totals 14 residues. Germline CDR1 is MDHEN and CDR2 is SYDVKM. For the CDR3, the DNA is TGTGCCAGCAGTTTAGCGGGGACTCTCACTGAAGCTTTCTTT. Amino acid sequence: CASSLAGTLTEAFF.

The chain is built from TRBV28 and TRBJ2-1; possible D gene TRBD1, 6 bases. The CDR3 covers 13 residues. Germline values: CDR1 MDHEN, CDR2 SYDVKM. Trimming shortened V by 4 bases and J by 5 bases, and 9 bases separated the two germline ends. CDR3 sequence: CASSSGQNNEQFF. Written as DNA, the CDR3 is TGTGCCAGCAGTTCGGGACAAAACAATGAGCAGTTCTTC.

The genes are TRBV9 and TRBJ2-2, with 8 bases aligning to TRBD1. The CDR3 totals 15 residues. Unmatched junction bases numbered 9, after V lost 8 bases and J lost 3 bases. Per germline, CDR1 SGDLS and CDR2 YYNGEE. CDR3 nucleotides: TGTGCCAGTGGCCGGACAGGGATGGACACCGGGGAGCTGTTTTTT. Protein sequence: CASGRTGMDTGELFF.

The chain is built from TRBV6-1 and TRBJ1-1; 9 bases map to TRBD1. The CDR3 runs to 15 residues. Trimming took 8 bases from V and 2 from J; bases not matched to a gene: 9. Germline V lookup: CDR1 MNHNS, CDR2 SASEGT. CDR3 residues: CASLDVGQGNTEAFF. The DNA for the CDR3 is TGTGCCAGCCTGGACGTGGGACAGGGAAACACTGAAGCTTTCTTT.

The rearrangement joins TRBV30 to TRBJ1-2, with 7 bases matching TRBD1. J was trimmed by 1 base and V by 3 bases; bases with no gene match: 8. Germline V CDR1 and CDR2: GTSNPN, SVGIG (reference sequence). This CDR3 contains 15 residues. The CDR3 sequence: CAWSKGTAFNYGYTF. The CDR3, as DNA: TGTGCCTGGAGCAAAGGGACAGCGTTTAACTATGGCTACACCTTC.

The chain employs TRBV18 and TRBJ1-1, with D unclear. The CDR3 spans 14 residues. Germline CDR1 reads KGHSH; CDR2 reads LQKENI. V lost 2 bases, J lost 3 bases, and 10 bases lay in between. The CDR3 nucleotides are TGTGCCAGCTCACCAGGTACAGCGGACACTGAAGCTTTCTTT. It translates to CASSPGTADTEAFF.

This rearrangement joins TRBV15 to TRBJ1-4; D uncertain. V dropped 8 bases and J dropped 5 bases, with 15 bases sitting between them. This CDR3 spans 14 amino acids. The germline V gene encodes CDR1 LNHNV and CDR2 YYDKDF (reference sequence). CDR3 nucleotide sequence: TGTGCCACCGGCGAACAGCAATGGAATGAAAAACTGTTTTTT. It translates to CATGEQQWNEKLFF.

Written as DNA, the CDR3 is TGTGCCAGCAGCCCCGACAGGGGGGCCAAAAACATTCAGTACTTC. Its translation: CASSPDRGAKNIQYF. The rearrangement uses TRBV2 and TRBJ2-4; 9 bases are shared with TRBD1. The ends lost 6 bases at V and 1 base at J; junction bases unmatched: 4. The germline CDR1 and CDR2 sequences are SNHLY and FYNNEI. The CDR3 runs 15 residues.

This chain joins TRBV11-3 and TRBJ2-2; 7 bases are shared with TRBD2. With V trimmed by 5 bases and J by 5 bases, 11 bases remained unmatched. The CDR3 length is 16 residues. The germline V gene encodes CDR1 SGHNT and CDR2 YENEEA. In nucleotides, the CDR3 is TGTGCCAGCAGCCCTACGAGGTCGGGAGGAACCGGGGAGCTGTTTTTT. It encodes CASSPTRSGGTGELFF.

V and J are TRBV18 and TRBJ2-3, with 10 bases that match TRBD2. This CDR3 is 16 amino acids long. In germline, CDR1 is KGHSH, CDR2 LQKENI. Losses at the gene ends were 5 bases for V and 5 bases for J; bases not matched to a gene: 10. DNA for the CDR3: TGTGCCAGCTCATCCGACCTAGCGGGAGTTCAAGATACGCAGTATTTT. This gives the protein CASSSDLAGVQDTQYF.

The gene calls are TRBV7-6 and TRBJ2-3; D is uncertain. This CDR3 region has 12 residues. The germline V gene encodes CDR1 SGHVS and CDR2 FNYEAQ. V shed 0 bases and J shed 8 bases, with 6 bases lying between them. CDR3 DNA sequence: TGTGCCAGCAGCTTAGCCCCGGGTACGCAGTATTTT. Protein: CASSLAPGTQYF.

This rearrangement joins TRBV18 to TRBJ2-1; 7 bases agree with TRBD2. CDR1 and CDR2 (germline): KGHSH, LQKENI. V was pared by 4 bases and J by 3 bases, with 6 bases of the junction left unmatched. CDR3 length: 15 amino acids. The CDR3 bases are TGTGCCAGCTCACAACTGGGAGGGGTCTACAATGAGCAGTTCTTC. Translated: CASSQLGGVYNEQFF.

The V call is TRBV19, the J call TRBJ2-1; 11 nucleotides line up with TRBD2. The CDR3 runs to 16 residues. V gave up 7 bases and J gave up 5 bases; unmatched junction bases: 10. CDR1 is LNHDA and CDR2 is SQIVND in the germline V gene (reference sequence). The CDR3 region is CASTATGLADHNEQFF. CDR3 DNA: TGTGCCAGTACTGCAACGGGACTAGCGGACCACAATGAGCAGTTCTTC.

The CDR3 DNA follows: TGTGCCAGCAGCTTAGCTGGGGGGACCTACGAGCAGTACTTC. It is translated as CASSLAGGTYEQYF. The chain joins TRBV7-8 to TRBJ2-7; TRBD2 is a possible D gene (6 bases). Trimming removed 0 bases at V and 2 bases at J, with 8 bases between. Germline lookup yields CDR1 SGHVS and CDR2 FQNEAQ. The length of the CDR3 is 14 residues.